The 3 T cell receptor beta chains presented below share a single source sample, sequenced in a study of a mutant IDH1 vaccine in newly diagnosed glioma. Stated time point: baseline, week 1 (first vaccination visit). Stated treatment: pre-vaccination baseline after standard-of-care therapy. Assay used: immunoSEQ multiplex PCR; TCRdb lists only in-frame clones, some missing. The profile shows roughly 99,000 clones, 70% to 90% of them singletons. The sample in question was PBMCs, obtained from a glioma patient treated with radiotherapy, temozolomide or both. These receptors all come from a woman aged 50 to 60 with glioma.

The chain combines TRBV7-2 with TRBJ1-5; D is perhaps TRBD1 (5 bases). Germline lookup yields CDR1 SGHTA and CDR2 FQGNSA. The CDR3 covers 16 residues. Trimming left V 5 bases short and J 3 bases short, with 17 bases between. CDR3 in amino acids: CASSLWGSGSNQPQHF. In DNA, the CDR3 is TGTGCCAGCAGCCTTTGGGGGTCAGGGTCCAATCAGCCCCAGCATTTT.

The chain has TRBV4-1 and TRBJ1-6; D not certain. Germline loops: CDR1 MGHRA, CDR2 YSYEKL. This CDR3 spans 15 amino acids. Trimming removed 1 base from V and 10 bases from J, with 14 bases in between. The CDR3 nucleotides read TGCGCCAGCAGCCAAGTAGGCATGGCTTGGTCACCCCTCCACTTT. Translating gives CASSQVGMAWSPLHF.

The V and J genes are TRBV6-5 and TRBJ2-5; 10 positions agree with TRBD2. The CDR3 is 15 residues long. V shed 4 bases and J 3 bases; nucleotides not matched to a gene: 5. Germline assignment: CDR1 MNHEY and CDR2 SVGAGI. The CDR3 sequence: CASSSGTSAKETQYF. Written as DNA, the CDR3 is TGTGCCAGCAGTTCCGGGACTAGCGCGAAAGAGACCCAGTACTTC.